This T cell receptor beta chain was sequenced in a study of control samples from healthy donors and cancer patients. Some clones are missing from TCRdb's copy, which holds only in-frame ones; the method was immunoSEQ multiplex PCR. Among around 120,000 clones listed, approximately 95% were seen once. The CDR3 runs to 15 residues. Germline V CDR1 and CDR2: LGHDT, YNNKEL (reference sequence). V was cut by 0 bases and J by 4 bases, with 12 bases left in between. Sequencing was carried out using blood. The chain links TRBV3-1 (or the pseudogene TRBV3-2) to TRBJ1-1; D unresolved. The sequence derives from a man aged 25 to 45 in good health. The chain's CDR3 is CASSQERTLGTEAFF. In DNA, the CDR3 is TGTGCCAGCAGCCAAGAGAGGACTTTGGGCACTGAAGCTTTCTTT.